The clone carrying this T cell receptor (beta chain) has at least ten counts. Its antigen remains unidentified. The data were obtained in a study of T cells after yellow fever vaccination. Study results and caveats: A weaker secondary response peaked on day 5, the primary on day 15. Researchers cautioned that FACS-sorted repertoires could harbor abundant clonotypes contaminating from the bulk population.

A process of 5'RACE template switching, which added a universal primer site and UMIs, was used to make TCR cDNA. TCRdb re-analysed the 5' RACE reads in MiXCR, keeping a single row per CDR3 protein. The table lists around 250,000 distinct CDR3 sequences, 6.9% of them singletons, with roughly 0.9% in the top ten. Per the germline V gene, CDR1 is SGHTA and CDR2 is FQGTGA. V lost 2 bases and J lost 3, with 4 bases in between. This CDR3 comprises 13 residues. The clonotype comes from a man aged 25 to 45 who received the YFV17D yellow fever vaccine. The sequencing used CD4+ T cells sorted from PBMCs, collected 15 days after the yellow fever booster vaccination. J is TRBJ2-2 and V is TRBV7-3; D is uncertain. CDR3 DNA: TGTGCCAGCAGCTTATATGACACCGGGGAGCTGTTTTTT. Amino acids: CASSLYDTGELFF.